These T cell receptor beta chains were read from a single sample in a study of OX40 agonist ivuxolimab in advanced cancers. Profiling relied on immunoSEQ multiplex PCR, and the TCRdb table lists in-frame clones only, not all of them. The repertoire consists of roughly 100,000 clones, with roughly 91% occurring once and the leading ten covering around 1.5%. The sequencing here drew on CD4+ or CD8+ T cells sorted from blood, taken in a trial of the OX40 agonist ivuxolimab. These receptors were collected from an adult with an advanced solid tumor such as melanoma, head and neck, liver or kidney cancer. Each CDR3 is given with its conserved first and last residue. A D gene is named only where the DNA matches it firmly. Not every row has a clone size; where given, it reads once, few, many or a size class.

V	size	D	J	CDR3	DNA
TRBV7-8	-	-	TRBJ2-5	CASSLGRGRGPSWQYF	TGTGCCAGCAGCTTAGGAAGGGGCAGGGGACCTTCGTGGCAGTACTTC
TRBV11-3	-	-	TRBJ2-6	CASSSLVPGANVLTF	TGTGCCAGCAGCTCCCTCGTACCTGGGGCCAACGTCCTGACTTTC
TRBV14	-	-	TRBJ2-3	CASSQDGRSTDTQYF	TGTGCCAGCAGCCAAGATGGTCGCAGCACAGATACGCAGTATTTT
TRBV7-3	few	-	TRBJ1-1	CASSRGGVSTEAFF	TGTGCCAGCAGCCGGGGAGGGGTAAGCACTGAAGCTTTCTTT
TRBV19	-	TRBD1	TRBJ1-2	CASSTRGQGDGYTF	TGTGCCAGTAGTACACGGGGACAGGGGGATGGCTACACCTTC
TRBV5-5	-	-	TRBJ2-7	CASSLGAESYEQYF	TGTGCCAGCAGCTTAGGGGCAGAATCCTACGAGCAGTACTTC
TRBV5-1	-	TRBD2	TRBJ2-5	CASSLAGGRAPETQYF	TGCGCCAGCAGCTTGGCCGGCGGGAGGGCCCCAGAGACCCAGTACTTC
TRBV25-1	-	TRBD2	TRBJ2-1	CASSEYGAGAYNEQFF	TGTGCCAGCAGTGAATATGGAGCGGGAGCCTACAATGAGCAGTTCTTC
TRBV7-9	-	TRBD1	TRBJ1-2	CASSLSGGNYGYTF	TGTGCCAGCAGCTTATCAGGGGGAAACTATGGCTACACCTTC
TRBV7-2	-	TRBD2	TRBJ2-1	CASSDSGTQVYEQFF	TGTGCCAGCAGCGACAGCGGGACGCAAGTCTATGAGCAGTTCTTC
TRBV5-4	-	-	TRBJ1-5	CASSWEFGQPQHF	TGTGCCAGCAGCTGGGAGTTCGGTCAGCCCCAGCATTTT
TRBV5-3	-	-	TRBJ1-5	CARSPAEGGSSDQPQHF	TGTGCCAGAAGCCCGGCCGAGGGGGGCTCGTCGGATCAGCCCCAGCATTTT
TRBV18	-	TRBD1	TRBJ1-3	CASSPSGTGSGNTIYF	TGTGCCAGCTCACCGTCCGGGACAGGGTCCGGAAACACCATATATTTT
TRBV1	-	-	TRBJ2-7	CTSSQVFSGTDYEQYF	TGCACCAGCAGCCAAGTGTTTAGCGGGACCGACTACGAGCAGTACTTC
TRBV11-3	-	TRBD2	TRBJ2-3	CASSPRLAAVTDTQYF	TGTGCCAGCAGCCCAAGACTAGCGGCCGTCACAGATACGCAGTATTTT
TRBV5-6	-	TRBD2	TRBJ2-3	CASSLGTSRADTQYF	TGTGCCAGCAGCTTGGGGACTAGCCGTGCAGATACGCAGTATTTT
TRBV11-3	-	-	TRBJ1-2	CASSDGLGGYGYTF	TGTGCCAGCAGCGACGGACTGGGAGGCTATGGCTACACCTTC
TRBV29-1	-	-	TRBJ2-7	CSSTARVGASYEQYF	TGCAGCTCAACGGCCAGGGTTGGGGCGAGCTACGAGCAGTACTTC
TRBV27	-	TRBD1	TRBJ2-3	CAKGTGGIDTQYF	TGTGCCAAGGGGACAGGGGGAATAGATACGCAGTATTTT
TRBV19	-	-	TRBJ1-1	CASRDLVTEAFF	TGTGCCAGTAGGGATCTGGTCACTGAAGCTTTCTTT
TRBV7-2	-	-	TRBJ2-3	CASSLVGRTDTQYF	TGTGCCAGCAGCTTAGTGGGTCGGACAGATACGCAGTATTTT
TRBV6-1	-	TRBD1	TRBJ1-5	CASSGTGGPQPQHF	TGTGCCAGCAGTGGTACAGGGGGCCCCCAGCCCCAGCATTTT
TRBV7-9	-	-	TRBJ2-3	CASSRETDTQYF	TGTGCCAGCAGCCGGGAGACAGATACGCAGTATTTT
TRBV30	-	-	TRBJ2-2	CAWSVGQGEWLAAITGELFF	TGTGCCTGGAGTGTCGGACAGGGAGAATGGCTAGCGGCCATAACCGGGGAGCTGTTTTTT
TRBV7-2	-	TRBD2	TRBJ2-7	CASSLSGTSSYEQYF	TGTGCCAGCAGCTTAAGCGGGACTAGCTCCTACGAGCAGTACTTC
TRBV11-3	-	-	TRBJ1-2	CASSLGSGAGGYTF	TGTGCCAGCAGCTTAGGTTCCGGGGCGGGCGGCTACACCTTC
TRBV6-4	-	-	TRBJ2-3	CASSEETATDTQYF	TGTGCCAGCAGTGAAGAGACAGCTACAGATACGCAGTATTTT
TRBV11-3	once	-	TRBJ2-1	CASRKGAYNEQFF	TGTGCCAGCAGAAAGGGTGCCTACAATGAGCAGTTCTTC
TRBV6-1	-	-	TRBJ1-1	CASSELRTRDTEAFF	TGTGCCAGCAGTGAACTCAGGACGCGCGACACTGAAGCTTTCTTT
TRBV5-1	once	TRBD2	TRBJ2-5	CASSLPLAGEGTQYF	TGCGCCAGCAGCTTGCCTCTAGCGGGAGAGGGGACCCAGTACTTC
TRBV6-1	-	TRBD1	TRBJ2-7	CASRDRQGYYEQYF	TGTGCCAGCAGGGATAGACAGGGGTACTACGAGCAGTACTTC
TRBV11-3	-	TRBD1	TRBJ1-2	CASSGRDRVEANYGYTF	TGTGCCAGCAGCGGCCGGGACAGGGTGGAAGCTAACTATGGCTACACCTTC
TRBV7-2	-	TRBD2	TRBJ2-2	CASSQRGGSTGELFF	TGTGCCAGCAGCCAACGGGGGGGTAGCACCGGGGAGCTGTTTTTT
TRBV6-6	-	-	TRBJ1-1	CASSYAGNTEAFF	TGTGCCAGCAGTTACGCCGGGAACACTGAAGCTTTCTTT
TRBV5-1	-	-	TRBJ1-1	CASSSGNLATEAFF	TGCGCCAGCAGCTCAGGGAATTTGGCGACTGAAGCTTTCTTT
TRBV5-5	-	-	TRBJ2-7	CASSLGNSYEQYF	TGTGCCAGCAGCTTGGGGAACTCCTACGAGCAGTACTTC
TRBV7-2	-	-	TRBJ2-3	CASTFTPSLGVDTQYF	TGTGCCAGCACCTTCACTCCCTCCTTGGGGGTAGATACGCAGTATTTT